There are a few counts of the clone carrying this TCR beta chain. As yet, its antigen is unknown. The CDR3 has 14 residues. The V end was cut by 5 bases, the J end by 6 bases, with 15 bases between. Germline CDR1 reads SGHAT; CDR2 reads FQNNGV. This record belongs to a study of early T cells in non-severe SARS-CoV-2 infection. The study's findings and limits: Lookups in VDJdb leaned toward anti-spike CD8 responses and missed private and CD4 specificities.

Attachment of unique molecular identifiers was made to individual cDNA molecules. TCRdb independently ran MiXCR on the 5' RACE reads; one entry per CDR3 protein. Here the sample spans roughly 46,000 distinct CDR3 sequences, around 7% being singletons. The V gene is TRBV11-2, the J gene TRBJ2-3; D remains unclear. The source of this sequence is an adult who was a healthcare worker with PCR-confirmed SARS-CoV-2 infection or an uninfected control (not recorded which). The source material was whole blood. Here the CDR3 DNA reads TGTGCCAGCAGCCTAGGGTCTATGGGGGATACGCAGTATTTT. Protein: CASSLGSMGDTQYF.